This TCR beta chain is from a study of blood T cell repertoires in COVID-19. Study context: Specimens from acute and convalescent COVID-19 originated in the United States, Italy and Spain.

The CDR3 extends over 15 amino acids. The V and J ends lost 1 base and 8 bases, in that order; junction bases with no gene match: 7. In germline, CDR1 is LGHNA, CDR2 YNFKEQ. Individuals aged about 18 to 90 years were recruited from roughly 22 US areas. Participant-reported clinical history was the basis for cohort assignment. Cohort 3 donors counted as recovered after two negative PCRs, clearance, or resolved symptoms. The protocol was immunoSEQ multiplex PCR, while the TCRdb copy is restricted to in-frame clones and leaves out a portion. The sample carries some 510,000 clones, more than 75% recorded once.

This TCR came from a middle-aged woman who had recovered from COVID-19. Sequencing used PBMCs or T cells enriched from blood (not recorded which). This chain links TRBV4-2 with TRBJ2-1, with 8 bases lining up with TRBD1. CDR3 protein: CASSQGPGGADEQFF. The DNA for the CDR3 is TGTGCCAGCAGCCAAGGGCCAGGGGGCGCCGATGAGCAGTTCTTC.